This T cell receptor beta chain was identified in a study of shared clonotypes between healthy human individuals. Whole-study findings and limits: It was the few donors that limited the genetic and exposure-history diversity represented.

This clone has just one count. The antigen remains undetermined. TCRdb's copy holds only in-frame clones and misses some; the assay was immunoSEQ multiplex PCR. The profile shows hundreds of thousands of clones, around 73% of them singletons. Germline V gene sequence: CDR1 SGHVS, CDR2 FQNEAQ. The CDR3 runs 15 residues. V shed 1 base and J shed 2 bases, with 9 bases lying between them. This sequence joins TRBV7-8 and TRBJ2-1; D might be TRBD1 or TRBD2, each matching 5 bases. The TCR sequence derives from a woman between 25 and 40 years old in good health. Sequenced input: memory CD4+ T cells sorted from blood. Subset given: CD45RA-negative fraction. As DNA, the CDR3 is TGTGCCAGCAGCTTAGTGGTGGGACCCTACAATGAGCAGTTCTTC. It yields the protein CASSLVVGPYNEQFF.